This T cell receptor (beta chain) comes out of a study of control samples from healthy donors and cancer patients. Only in-frame clones appear in the TCRdb table, and some are missing; sequencing was by immunoSEQ multiplex PCR. The sample holds about 180,000 clones; roughly 94% are singletons and the top ten take around 1.3%. Germline V lookup: CDR1 SGHAT, CDR2 FQNNGV. V lost 2 bases and J lost 1, with 5 bases in between. CDR3 length: 13 amino acids. The chain couples TRBV11-2 to TRBJ1-1; D is unclear. This clonotype was sampled from a woman between 18 and 29 years old in good health. Input material: blood. The CDR3 here is CASSLTENTEAFF. CDR3 sequence (DNA): TGTGCCAGCAGCTTAACAGAGAACACTGAAGCTTTCTTT.